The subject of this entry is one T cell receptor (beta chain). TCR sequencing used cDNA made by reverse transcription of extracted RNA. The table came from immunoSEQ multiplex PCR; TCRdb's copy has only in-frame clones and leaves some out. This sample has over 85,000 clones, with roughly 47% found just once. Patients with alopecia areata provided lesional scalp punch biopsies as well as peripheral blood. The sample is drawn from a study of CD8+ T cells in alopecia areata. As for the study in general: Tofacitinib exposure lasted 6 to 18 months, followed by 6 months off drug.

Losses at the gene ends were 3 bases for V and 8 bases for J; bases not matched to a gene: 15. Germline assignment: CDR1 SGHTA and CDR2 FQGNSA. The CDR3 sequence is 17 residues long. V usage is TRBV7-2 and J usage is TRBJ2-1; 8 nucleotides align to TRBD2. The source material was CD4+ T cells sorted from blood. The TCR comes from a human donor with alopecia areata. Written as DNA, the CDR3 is TGTGCCAGCAGCTTGACCTCCGGGACTAGTGGTCTCGATGAGCAGTTCTTC. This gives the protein CASSLTSGTSGLDEQFF.